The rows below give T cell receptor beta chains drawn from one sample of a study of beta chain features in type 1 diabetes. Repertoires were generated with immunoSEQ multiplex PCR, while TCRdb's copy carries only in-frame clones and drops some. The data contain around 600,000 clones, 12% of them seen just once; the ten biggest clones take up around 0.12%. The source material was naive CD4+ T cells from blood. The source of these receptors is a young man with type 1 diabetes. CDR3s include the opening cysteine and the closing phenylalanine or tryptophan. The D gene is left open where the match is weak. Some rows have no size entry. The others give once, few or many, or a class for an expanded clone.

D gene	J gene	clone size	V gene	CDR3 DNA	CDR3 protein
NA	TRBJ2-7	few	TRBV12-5	TGTGCTAGTGGACCTCCCTCGACAGGACTCTACGAGCAGTACTTC	CASGPPSTGLYEQYF
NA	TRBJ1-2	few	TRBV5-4	TGTGCCAGCAGCTTTAGGGGGAACTATGGCTACACCTTC	CASSFRGNYGYTF
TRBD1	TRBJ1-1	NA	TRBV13	TGTGCCAGCAGCTTGGGACAGCCGAACACTGAAGCTTTCTTT	CASSLGQPNTEAFF
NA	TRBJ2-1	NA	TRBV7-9	TGTGCCAGCGTCAGGGCGGGCGATGAGCAGTTCTTC	CASVRAGDEQFF
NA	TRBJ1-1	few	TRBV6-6	TGTGCCAGCAGCCTTTCTCCGAACACTGAAGCTTTCTTT	CASSLSPNTEAFF
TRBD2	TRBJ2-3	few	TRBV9	TGTGCCAGCAGCTATATGTCGGGGGGGAGATGGACAGATACGCAGTATTTT	CASSYMSGGRWTDTQYF
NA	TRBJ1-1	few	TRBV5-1	TGCGCCAGCAGCCCCAGGGAGGGCGGAGGGACTGAAGCTTTCTTT	CASSPREGGGTEAFF
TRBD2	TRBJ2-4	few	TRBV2	TGTGCCAGCAGTGATACTAGCGGGGGTGACATTCAGTACTTC	CASSDTSGGDIQYF
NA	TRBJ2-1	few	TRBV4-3	TGCGCCAGCAGCCAATCAGGGAGCCTCAATGAGCAGTTCTTC	CASSQSGSLNEQFF
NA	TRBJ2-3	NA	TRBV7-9	TGTGCCAGCAGCTTAGTCGGAACTAGCACAGATACGCAGTATTTT	CASSLVGTSTDTQYF
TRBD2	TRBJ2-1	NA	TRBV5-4	TGTGCCAGCAGTCCCGGGAGGGGTTGGGGGGCATTGGTCCATGAGCAGTTCTTC	CASSPGRGWGALVHEQFF
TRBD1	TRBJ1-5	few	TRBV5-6	TGTGCCAGCAGCGTAGGACAGGTTCGAGGGCCCCAGCATTTT	CASSVGQVRGPQHF
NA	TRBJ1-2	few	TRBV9	TGTGCCAGCAGCGTACAACCCCAGTCAGGGAACTATGGCTACACCTTC	CASSVQPQSGNYGYTF
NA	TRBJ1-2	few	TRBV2	TGTGCCAGCAGTGATGAGGGTTTCTTCCAGGGTGGCTACACCTTC	CASSDEGFFQGGYTF
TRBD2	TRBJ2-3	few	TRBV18	TGTGCCAGCTCACCAGAGCGGGGGCAAGATACGCAGTATTTT	CASSPERGQDTQYF
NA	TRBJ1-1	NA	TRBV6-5	TGTGCCAGCAGTTACTCGATCGGCCCCCCGGCCACTGAAGCTTTCTTT	CASSYSIGPPATEAFF
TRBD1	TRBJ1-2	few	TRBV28	TGTGCCAGCAGCGCAGGGGGCGCCGACTATGGCTACACCTTC	CASSAGGADYGYTF
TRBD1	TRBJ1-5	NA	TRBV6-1	TGTGCCAGCAGTAGGGACAGGGGAGGCAATCAGCCCCAGCATTTT	CASSRDRGGNQPQHF
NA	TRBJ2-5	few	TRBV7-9	TGTGCCAGCAGCGTAAGGACAGACTGGTACCAAGAGACCCAGTACTTC	CASSVRTDWYQETQYF
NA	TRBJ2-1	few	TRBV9	TGTGCCAGCAGCGTCTTAGGATACAATGAGCAGTTCTTC	CASSVLGYNEQFF
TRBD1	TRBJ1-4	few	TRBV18	TGTGCCAGCTCACGAACCGACAGGGCCGCAACTAATGAAAAACTGTTTTTT	CASSRTDRAATNEKLFF
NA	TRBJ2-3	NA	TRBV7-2	TGTGCCAGCAGCCCTGGACTATCTACGCAGTATTTT	CASSPGLSTQYF
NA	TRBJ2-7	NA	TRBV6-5	TGTGCCAGCAGCCTCCGAGTCCACTACGAGCAGTACTTC	CASSLRVHYEQYF
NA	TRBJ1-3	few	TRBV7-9	TGTGCCAGCAGCCCCCCGGGGATCCCTGGAAACACCATATATTTT	CASSPPGIPGNTIYF
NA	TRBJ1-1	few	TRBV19	TGTGCCACCCCGAGGGCAGAAGCTTTCTTT	CATPRAEAFF
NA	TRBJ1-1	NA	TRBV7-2	TGTGCCAGCAGCCCGGGTTGGAACACTGAAGCTTTCTTT	CASSPGWNTEAFF
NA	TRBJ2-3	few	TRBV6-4	TGTGCCAGCAGTCCTGGACGGGGCACAGATACGCAGTATTTT	CASSPGRGTDTQYF
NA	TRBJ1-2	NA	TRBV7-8	TGTGCCAGCACCCTAATCACAGCGGGCTATGGCTACACCTTC	CASTLITAGYGYTF
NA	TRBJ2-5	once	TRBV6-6	TGTGCCAGCAATCACAGAATACAAGAGACCCAGTACTTC	CASNHRIQETQYF
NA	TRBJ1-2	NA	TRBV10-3	TGTGCCATCAGTGAGGGCGGATATGGCTACACCTTC	CAISEGGYGYTF
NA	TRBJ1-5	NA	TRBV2	TGTGCCAGCACGGGGAACCTCGGTCAGCCCCAGCATTTT	CASTGNLGQPQHF
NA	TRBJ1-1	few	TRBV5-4	TGTGCCAGCAGCTTGGACAGGGTGGTGAACACTGAAGCTTTCTTT	CASSLDRVVNTEAFF
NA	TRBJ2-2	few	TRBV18	TGTGCCAGCTCACCGGCGGCAGCAAACACCGGGGAGCTGTTTTTT	CASSPAAANTGELFF
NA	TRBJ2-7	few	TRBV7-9	TGTGCCAGCAGCCCTATCCAGGGCTACGAGCAGTACTTC	CASSPIQGYEQYF
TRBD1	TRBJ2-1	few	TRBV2	TGTGCCAGCAGGGCTGGGACAGGCCCCTGGGATGAGCAGTTCTTC	CASRAGTGPWDEQFF
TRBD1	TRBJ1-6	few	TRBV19	TGTGCCAGTAGTACCCGGACAGGGAGAGGGGGAAGGTCACCCCTCCACTTT	CASSTRTGRGGRSPLHF
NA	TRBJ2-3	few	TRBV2	TGTGCCAGCAGTGAATTGGTATGGGGGAATACGCAGTATTTT	CASSELVWGNTQYF
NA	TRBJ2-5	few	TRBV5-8	TGTGCCAGCAGCCCGCGCGCACGTTCTAGCCGGGAGACCCAGTACTTC	CASSPRARSSRETQYF